One and the same sample provided the 4 T cell receptor beta chains below, sequenced in a study of OX40 agonist ivuxolimab in advanced cancers. Some clones are missing from TCRdb's copy, which holds only in-frame ones; the method was immunoSEQ multiplex PCR. Among some 62,000 clones listed, approximately 90% were seen once. The sequenced sample was CD4+ or CD8+ T cells sorted from blood, obtained in a trial of the OX40 agonist ivuxolimab. These receptors were collected from an adult with an advanced solid tumor such as melanoma, head and neck, liver or kidney cancer.

The rearrangement uses TRBV29-1 and TRBJ1-3; TRBD1 agrees at 8 bases. After removal of 7 bases from V and 0 bases from J, the junction contained 23 bases not matched to a gene. The CDR3 contains 20 residues. Germline CDR1 and CDR2: SQVTM and ANQGSEA. The CDR3 loop is CSAEERQGLISGPSGNTIYF. In DNA, the CDR3 is TGCAGCGCCGAAGAGAGACAGGGGTTGATATCGGGACCCTCTGGAAACACCATATATTTT.

This clone was seen just once. The chain joins TRBV6-4 to TRBJ2-1, with D perhaps TRBD1 (6 bases). V was pared by 6 bases and J by 0 bases, with 12 bases between. The CDR3 contains 15 residues. CDR1 and CDR2 from the germline V gene are MRHNA and SNTAGT. The CDR3 protein is CASSLDRSSYNEQFF. The CDR3 DNA follows: TGTGCCAGCAGCCTCGACAGGAGCTCCTACAATGAGCAGTTCTTC.

This clone occurred a few times. The rearrangement uses TRBV19 and TRBJ2-7; 7 nucleotides agree with TRBD1. V lost 5 bases to trimming and J lost 2 bases; unmatched junction nucleotides: 9. From germline, CDR1 is LNHDA and CDR2 SQIVND (reference sequence). This CDR3 is built from 15 residues. This CDR3 is CASSPIEGAAYEQYF. In DNA form, the CDR3 reads TGTGCCAGTAGTCCTATCGAGGGGGCGGCCTACGAGCAGTACTTC.

This clone was seen just once. The genes are TRBV28 and TRBJ1-1, with 7 bases identical to TRBD1. The trim removed 6 bases at V and 7 bases at J, leaving 11 bases unmatched. Germline values: CDR1 MDHEN, CDR2 SYDVKM. The CDR3 sequence is 14 residues long. The CDR3 reads CASSLIMTGNEAFF. CDR3 DNA sequence: TGTGCCAGCAGCCTTATAATGACAGGGAATGAAGCTTTCTTT.